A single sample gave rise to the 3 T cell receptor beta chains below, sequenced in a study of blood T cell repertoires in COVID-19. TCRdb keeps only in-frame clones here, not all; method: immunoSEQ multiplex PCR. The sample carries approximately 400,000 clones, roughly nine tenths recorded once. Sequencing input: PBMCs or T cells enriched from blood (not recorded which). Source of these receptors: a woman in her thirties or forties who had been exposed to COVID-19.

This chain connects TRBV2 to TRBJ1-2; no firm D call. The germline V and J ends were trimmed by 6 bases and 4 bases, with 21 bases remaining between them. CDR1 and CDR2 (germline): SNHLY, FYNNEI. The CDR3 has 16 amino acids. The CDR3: CASSNGLSSSGYGYTF. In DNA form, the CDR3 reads TGTGCCAGCAGCAACGGACTGTCATCCTCGGGCTATGGCTACACCTTC.

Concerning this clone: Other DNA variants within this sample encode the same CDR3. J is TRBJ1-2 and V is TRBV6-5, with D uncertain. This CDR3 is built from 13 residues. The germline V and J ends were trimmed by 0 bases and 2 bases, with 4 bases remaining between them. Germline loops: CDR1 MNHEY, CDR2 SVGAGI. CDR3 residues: CASSYSGNYGYTF. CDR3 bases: TGTGCCAGCAGTTACTCGGGCAACTATGGCTACACCTTC.

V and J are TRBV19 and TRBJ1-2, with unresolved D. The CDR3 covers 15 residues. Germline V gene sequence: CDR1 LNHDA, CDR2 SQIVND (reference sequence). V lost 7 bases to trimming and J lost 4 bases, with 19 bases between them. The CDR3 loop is CASTMSRQFVYGYTF. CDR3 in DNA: TGTGCCAGTACCATGTCGCGGCAGTTCGTCTATGGCTACACCTTC.